What follows are 23 T cell receptor beta chains derived from one specimen sequenced in a study of shared clonotypes between healthy human individuals. Profiled with immunoSEQ multiplex PCR; TCRdb holds only in-frame clones, not every one. The repertoire consists of about 1 million clones, with 65% to 80% occurring once and the leading ten covering approximately 1.5%. Material for sequencing was memory CD4+ T cells sorted from blood. The subset is: CD45RA-negative fraction. The receptors stem from a man aged 18 to 30 in good health.

There are a few counts of this clone. The rearrangement links TRBV11-3 to TRBJ2-1; 10 bases are shared with TRBD1. The CDR3 totals 14 residues. Germline V gene sequence: CDR1 SGHNT, CDR2 YENEEA. V gave up 1 base and J gave up 10 bases; unmatched junction bases: 4. CDR3 amino acids: CASSLGDRGSEQFF. The CDR3 DNA sequence: TGTGCCAGCAGCTTAGGGGACAGGGGTTCCGAGCAGTTCTTC.

V gene TRBV5-6 combines with J gene TRBJ1-3; a possible D gene is TRBD1 (6 bases). Germline CDR1 reads SGHDT; CDR2 reads YYEEEE. This CDR3 is 15 amino acids long. V gave up 7 bases and J gave up 4 bases, with 18 bases separating them. The CDR3 coding sequence is TGTGCCAGCCGACCAGGGGTAGGGTTGGGAAACACCATATATTTT. It yields the protein CASRPGVGLGNTIYF.

The genes are TRBV5-1 and TRBJ1-1; D may be TRBD1 (5 bases). V lost 2 bases and J lost 0, with 11 bases in between. The CDR3 extends over 15 amino acids. CDR1 is SGHRS and CDR2 is YFSETQ in the germline V gene. The CDR3 loop is CASSFLDSLNTEAFF. The CDR3 DNA is TGCGCCAGCAGCTTCTTAGACAGCCTGAACACTGAAGCTTTCTTT.

The chain carries TRBV4-1 and TRBJ1-1, with 8 bases lining up with TRBD1. This CDR3 comprises 15 residues. Germline V gene lookup returns CDR1 MGHRA and CDR2 YSYEKL. The J segment lost 2 bases and the V segment lost 3 bases, leaving 5 bases of the junction unmatched. The CDR3 here is CASSHLGQGNTEAFF. In nucleotides, the CDR3 is TGCGCCAGCAGCCATCTCGGACAGGGAAACACTGAAGCTTTCTTT.

This chain links TRBV29-1 with TRBJ1-2; maybe TRBD1 (6 bases). The germline CDR1 and CDR2 sequences are SQVTM and ANQGSEA. V was cut by 6 bases and J by 3 bases, with 11 bases left in between. The CDR3 spans 12 residues. CDR3 region: CSVRDNYYGYTF. CDR3 sequence (DNA): TGCAGCGTCCGGGACAACTACTATGGCTACACCTTC.

V is TRBV7-9 and J is TRBJ2-7; 10 positions match TRBD2. The germline CDR1 and CDR2 sequences are SEHNR and FQNEAQ (reference sequence). The CDR3 totals 14 residues. The V and J ends lost 7 bases and 0 bases, in that order; junction bases with no gene match: 3. The CDR3 DNA reads TGTGCCAGCATTTCTAGCGGGAGCTCCTACGAGCAGTACTTC. Translation: CASISSGSSYEQYF.

The chain recombines TRBV30 with TRBJ2-5, with TRBD1 identical over 9 bases. Looked up from germline, CDR1 is GTSNPN and CDR2 is SVGIG (reference sequence). CDR3 size: 14 residues. V was clipped by 4 bases and J by 5 bases; unmatched bases: 8. The CDR3 DNA is TGTGCCTGGAAGGGACAGGGAGGGTCGGAGACCCAGTACTTC. Translation gives CAWKGQGGSETQYF.

The chain recombines TRBV28 with TRBJ1-1; possible D gene TRBD1, 5 bases. Germline CDR1 is MDHEN and CDR2 is SYDVKM. The V end was cut by 6 bases, the J end by 10 bases, with 21 bases between. The CDR3 contains 14 residues. Written as DNA, the CDR3 is TGTGCCAGCAGCGAAACCGGGACCCATAGGGGAGCTTTCTTT. Its protein product is CASSETGTHRGAFF.

This rearrangement joins TRBV23-1 to TRBJ2-2, with a tentative D call TRBD2 (5 bases). TRBV23-1 is reported as an ORF; its role is uncertain. CDR3 size: 15 residues. The V end was cut by 0 bases, the J end by 4 bases, with 9 bases between. The CDR3: CASSQSGIGTGELFF. The DNA of the CDR3 is TGCGCCAGCAGTCAATCCGGGATTGGCACCGGGGAGCTGTTTTTT.

CDR3 in amino acids: CATSRDFRVDETQYF. CDR3 DNA: TGTGCCACCAGCAGAGATTTCAGGGTCGACGAGACCCAGTACTTC. This sequence joins TRBV15 and TRBJ2-5; TRBD1 is a possible D gene (5 bases). The CDR3 has 15 residues. Trimming cost V 0 bases and J 5 bases, with 13 bases left between them. Germline-derived CDR1 and CDR2 are LNHNV and YYDKDF (reference sequence).

This clone occurred a few times. V gene TRBV28 combines with J gene TRBJ1-2; no reliable D call. The CDR3 runs to 10 residues. Germline loops: CDR1 MDHEN, CDR2 SYDVKM. CDR3 region: CGTINYGYTF. The CDR3 DNA is TGTGGAACCATCAACTATGGCTACACCTTC.

About this clone: Other DNA sequences in the same sample also yield this CDR3. The rearrangement links TRBV2 to TRBJ2-5, with 13 bases matching TRBD2. V lost 6 bases and J lost 2; bases outside the gene matches: 3. This CDR3 spans 15 amino acids. Germline CDR1 and CDR2: SNHLY and FYNNEI. CDR3 residues: CASSGLAGEQETQYF. Here the CDR3 DNA reads TGTGCCAGCAGCGGACTAGCGGGGGAGCAAGAGACCCAGTACTTC.

The chain has TRBV5-1 and TRBJ1-3; D not resolved. In germline, CDR1 is SGHRS, CDR2 YFSETQ. Trimming shortened V by 3 bases and J by 0 bases, and 7 bases separated the two germline ends. This CDR3 is 14 amino acids long. The CDR3 loop is CASSWDDSGNTIYF. Written as DNA, the CDR3 is TGCGCCAGCAGCTGGGATGACTCTGGAAACACCATATATTTT.

In regard to this clone: Within the sample, other DNA sequences also encode this same CDR3. The chain employs TRBV5-1 and TRBJ2-6; 11 nucleotides align to TRBD1. The junction had 5 bases not matched to a gene; V was cut back by 3 bases and J by 0 bases. This CDR3 is built from 18 residues. The germline V gene encodes CDR1 SGHRS and CDR2 YFSETQ. For the CDR3, the DNA is TGCGCCAGCAGCTCCGGGACAGGGGGGAGCTCTGGGGCCAACGTCCTGACTTTC. It yields the protein CASSSGTGGSSGANVLTF.

Note on this clone: Additional DNA sequences in this sample encode the identical CDR3. This chain joins TRBV5-6 and TRBJ2-3; 7 positions match TRBD2. The CDR3 totals 15 residues. The germline gives CDR1 SGHDT, CDR2 YYEEEE. The V and J ends lost 0 bases and 3 bases, in that order; junction bases with no gene match: 4. The CDR3 is CASSLVGRGTDTQYF. The CDR3 coding sequence is TGTGCCAGCAGCTTGGTAGGGCGGGGGACAGATACGCAGTATTTT.

The chain combines TRBV27 with TRBJ2-2; 8 bases map to TRBD2. Germline CDR1 is MNHEY and CDR2 is SMNVEV (reference sequence). The length of the CDR3 is 15 residues. V lost 4 bases and J lost 4; bases outside the gene matches: 5. CDR3 loop: CASSSAGAGTGELFF. DNA of the CDR3: TGTGCCAGCAGTTCAGCGGGAGCGGGCACCGGGGAGCTGTTTTTT.

With regard to this clone: Other DNA variants within this sample encode the same CDR3. CDR3 loop: CASSVAYSTDTQYF. CDR3 DNA sequence: TGTGCCAGCAGCGTAGCCTACAGCACAGATACGCAGTATTTT. V is TRBV9 and J is TRBJ2-3; D gene ambiguous. V shed 0 bases and J shed 0 bases, with 5 bases lying between them. Germline-derived CDR1 and CDR2 are SGDLS and YYNGEE. There are 14 residues in the CDR3. Drawing the rest from reference TRBV9 and TRBJ2-3, the complete variable domain is DSGVTQTPKHLITATGQRVTLRCSPRSGDLSVYWYQQSLDQGLQFLIQYYNGEERAKGNILERFSAQQFPDLHSELNLSSLELGDSALYFCASSVAYSTDTQYFGPGTRLTVL.

The chain uses TRBV20-1 and TRBJ1-2; no clear D gene. Germline assignment: CDR1 DFQATT and CDR2 SNEGSKA (reference sequence). V was pared by 5 bases and J by 5 bases, with 6 bases between. CDR3 size: 10 residues. The DNA for the CDR3 is TGCAGTGCTGCGTTTTATGGCTACACCTTC. Translating it yields CSAAFYGYTF.

The chain carries TRBV25-1 and TRBJ2-3; the D gene is possibly TRBD2 (6 bases). The germline CDR1 and CDR2 sequences are MGHDK and SYGVNS. There are 15 residues in the CDR3. V lost 3 bases to trimming and J lost 4 bases, with 14 bases between them. The CDR3 spells CASSEGGVRADTQYF. The CDR3 DNA sequence: TGTGCCAGCAGTGAGGGAGGAGTCAGAGCAGATACGCAGTATTTT. The full variable domain, completed using reference TRBV25-1 and TRBJ2-3, is EADIYQTPRYLVIGTGKKITLECSQTMGHDKMYWYQQDPGMELHLIHYSYGVNSTEKGDLSSESTVSRIRTEHFPLTLESARPSHTSQYLCASSEGGVRADTQYFGPGTRLTVL.

The rearrangement joins TRBV19 to TRBJ2-5; 8 nucleotides align to TRBD1. This CDR3 contains 13 residues. Unmatched junction bases numbered 5, after V lost 6 bases and J lost 5 bases. Looked up from germline, CDR1 is LNHDA and CDR2 is SQIVND (reference sequence). The CDR3 here is CASSQGARETQYF. The DNA of the CDR3 is TGTGCCAGTAGCCAGGGGGCGCGGGAGACCCAGTACTTC. Filled out from reference TRBV19 and TRBJ2-5, the complete variable domain reads DGGITQSPKYLFRKEGQNVTLSCEQNLNHDAMYWYRQDPGQGLRLIYYSQIVNDFQKGDIAEGYSVSREKKESFPLTVTSAQKNPTAFYLCASSQGARETQYFGPGTRLLVL.

The J gene is TRBJ1-2, the V gene TRBV28, with D perhaps matching TRBD1 (5 bases). The germline V gene encodes CDR1 MDHEN and CDR2 SYDVKM. V was cut by 6 bases and J by 11 bases, with 22 bases left in between. The CDR3 totals 14 residues. The CDR3 spells CASSRFEGRLGYTF. The CDR3 DNA is TGTGCCAGCAGCAGATTCGAGGGACGCCTGGGATACACCTTC.

CDR3 sequence: CAISESLAGGLGANVLTF. CDR3 coding DNA: TGTGCCATCAGTGAGTCCCTAGCGGGAGGGCTTGGGGCCAACGTCCTGACTTTC. The chain recombines TRBV10-3 with TRBJ2-6, with 12 bases matching TRBD2. J gave up 3 bases and V 0 bases, and 3 bases lay outside the gene matches. Germline CDR1 reads ENHRY; CDR2 reads SYGVKD. This CDR3 spans 18 amino acids.

This chain links TRBV6-5 with TRBJ2-5, with D possibly being TRBD1 or TRBD2 (6 bases each). The V gene lost 2 bases and the J gene lost 5 bases, with 15 bases spanning the gap. Germline assignment: CDR1 MNHEY and CDR2 SVGAGI. The length of the CDR3 is 15 residues. Here the CDR3 DNA reads TGTGCCAGCAGTTACGGGGGCGGGAAGACGGAGACCCAGTACTTC. Amino acids: CASSYGGGKTETQYF.